This T cell receptor (beta chain) was found in a study of T cells in tumors after PD-1 blockade. Turning to the study itself: During anti-PD-1 treatment, some patients continued daily vismodegib 150 mg.

With respect to this clone: Its antigen is still unknown.

Germline assignment: CDR1 DFQATT and CDR2 SNEGSKA (reference sequence). The CDR3 totals 11 residues. Trimming cost V 3 bases and J 10 bases, with 10 bases left between them. Input was about 616 ng to 6,500 ng of genomic DNA from tumor or blood. The study, taken as a whole, reports: Blood contained approximately 43% of the tumor's TCR clonotypes.

Method: immunoSEQ multiplex PCR; TCRdb's copy keeps in-frame clones and lacks some. This table has approximately 19,000 clones, more than 65% appearing once. This chain links TRBV20-1 with TRBJ1-5, with D possibly matching TRBD1 (5 bases). The clonotype originates from a human donor with advanced basal cell or squamous cell carcinoma (not recorded which). The sample was PBMCs, taken after anti-PD-1 therapy. CDR3 loop: CSASEGAPQHF. CDR3 DNA sequence: TGCAGTGCTAGCGAAGGGGCCCCCCAGCATTTT.